The rows below give T cell receptor beta chains drawn from one sample of a study of control samples from healthy donors and cancer patients. Data came from immunoSEQ multiplex PCR; TCRdb stores just in-frame clones and leaves some out. This sample has roughly 150,000 clones; 89% occur once, and the top ten carry around 4.9%. The material sequenced was blood. The receptors here all came from a man aged 25 to 40 in good health. Both conserved end residues are part of each CDR3. D genes are given only for firm matches. Expanded clones are given a class, and other clones once, few, many or no size at all.

size: .; D: .; J: TRBJ2-3; V: TRBV7-2; CDR3: CASSLGTTSTDTQYF; DNA: TGTGCCAGCAGCTTAGGGACTACAAGCACAGATACGCAGTATTTT
size: .; D: .; J: TRBJ2-2; V: TRBV18; CDR3: CASSLETTGELFF; DNA: TGTGCCAGCTCGTTAGAGACCACCGGGGAGCTGTTTTTT
size: .; D: .; J: TRBJ2-7; V: TRBV11-2; CDR3: CASSLGASSYEQYF; DNA: TGTGCCAGCAGCTTAGGCGCGAGCTCCTACGAGCAGTACTTC
size: .; D: TRBD2; J: TRBJ2-1; V: TRBV20-1; CDR3: CSASTGTSGTSEQFF; DNA: TGCAGTGCTAGTACCGGGACTAGCGGGACAAGTGAGCAGTTCTTC
size: .; D: TRBD2; J: TRBJ2-1; V: TRBV11-2; CDR3: CASSLLAGANNEQFF; DNA: TGTGCCAGCAGCTTATTGGCGGGAGCGAACAATGAGCAGTTCTTC
size: .; D: TRBD1; J: TRBJ2-2; V: TRBV7-6; CDR3: CASSLTFGTGNTGELFF; DNA: TGTGCCAGCAGCTTAACCTTTGGGACAGGGAACACCGGGGAGCTGTTTTTT
size: few; D: .; J: TRBJ1-2; V: TRBV18; CDR3: CASSLDTRGYTF; DNA: TGTGCCAGCTCACTGGACACTCGTGGCTACACCTTC
size: .; D: .; J: TRBJ1-1; V: TRBV11-3; CDR3: CASSFRNTEAFF; DNA: TGTGCCAGCAGCTTCCGGAACACTGAAGCTTTCTTT
size: .; D: TRBD2; J: TRBJ2-1; V: TRBV24-1; CDR3: CATSDPDPTSGGPYNEQFF; DNA: TGTGCCACCAGTGATCCGGACCCTACTAGCGGGGGACCCTACAATGAGCAGTTCTTC
size: .; D: .; J: TRBJ1-3; V: TRBV27; CDR3: CASSLTVSGNTIYF; DNA: TGTGCCAGCAGTCTGACAGTCTCTGGAAACACCATATATTTT
size: .; D: TRBD1; J: TRBJ1-1; V: TRBV7-2; CDR3: CASSFDRGTEAFF; DNA: TGTGCCAGCAGCTTTGACAGGGGCACTGAAGCTTTCTTT
size: once; D: .; J: TRBJ1-5; V: TRBV6-5; CDR3: CASSLSNQPQHF; DNA: TGTGCCAGCAGTCTGAGCAATCAGCCCCAGCATTTT
size: .; D: .; J: TRBJ2-7; V: TRBV5-1; CDR3: CASSVLTGSLSYEQYF; DNA: TGCGCCAGCAGCGTATTGACGGGAAGCCTATCCTACGAGCAGTACTTC
size: .; D: .; J: TRBJ2-6; V: TRBV6-2/TRBV6-3; CDR3: CASSYLAWGASGANVLTF; DNA: TGTGCCAGCAGTTACCTGGCTTGGGGGGCCTCTGGGGCCAACGTCCTGACTTTC
size: once; D: .; J: TRBJ2-3; V: TRBV24-1; CDR3: CATSGGSTDTQYF; DNA: TGTGCCACCAGTGGGGGAAGCACAGATACGCAGTATTTT
size: .; D: TRBD2; J: TRBJ2-7; V: TRBV19; CDR3: CASSRGSRAGDSYEQYF; DNA: TGTGCCAGTAGTAGGGGCTCCCGCGCGGGGGACTCCTACGAGCAGTACTTC
size: .; D: .; J: TRBJ2-7; V: TRBV28; CDR3: CASSPTGRGPSSYEQYF; DNA: TGTGCCAGCAGTCCAACAGGGCGTGGGCCAAGCTCCTACGAGCAGTACTTC
size: .; D: .; J: TRBJ1-1; V: TRBV5-5; CDR3: CASSLGAGSTEAFF; DNA: TGTGCCAGCAGCTTGGGGGCGGGGAGCACTGAAGCTTTCTTT
size: .; D: .; J: TRBJ2-7; V: TRBV7-2; CDR3: CASSLSQLPPYEQYF; DNA: TGTGCCAGCAGCTTATCGCAGTTACCCCCCTACGAGCAGTACTTC
size: .; D: .; J: TRBJ1-2; V: TRBV3-1/TRBV3-2; CDR3: CASSRDYGYTF; DNA: TGTGCCAGCAGCCGTGACTATGGCTACACCTTC
size: .; D: .; J: TRBJ2-1; V: TRBV4-2; CDR3: CARPDGGERTIYNEQFF; DNA: TGTGCCAGACCCGACGGTGGGGAACGGACCATATACAATGAGCAGTTCTTC
size: .; D: .; J: TRBJ2-5; V: TRBV6-5; CDR3: CASSLQGSRETQYF; DNA: TGTGCCAGCAGCCTACAGGGTTCAAGGGAGACCCAGTACTTC
size: .; D: .; J: TRBJ2-3; V: TRBV20-1; CDR3: CSASRPDTQYF; DNA: TGCAGTGCTAGTCGTCCAGATACGCAGTATTTT
size: .; D: TRBD1; J: TRBJ1-2; V: TRBV5-6; CDR3: CASTSPTTGGGYGYTF; DNA: TGTGCCAGCACCTCACCCACTACAGGGGGCGGGTATGGCTACACCTTC
size: .; D: .; J: TRBJ1-3; V: TRBV6-2/TRBV6-3; CDR3: CASSYSRGYSGNTIYF; DNA: TGTGCCAGCAGTTACTCGAGGGGCTACTCTGGAAACACCATATATTTT
size: few; D: TRBD2; J: TRBJ2-1; V: TRBV5-5; CDR3: CASSKIGTSGGRNEQFF; DNA: TGTGCCAGCAGCAAAATAGGGACTAGCGGGGGGAGGAATGAGCAGTTCTTC
size: few; D: .; J: TRBJ2-2; V: TRBV7-2; CDR3: CASSRSTGELFF; DNA: TGTGCCAGCAGCCGCAGCACCGGGGAGCTGTTTTTT
size: .; D: .; J: TRBJ2-5; V: TRBV6-1; CDR3: CASSVASGQETQYF; DNA: TGTGCCAGCAGTGTAGCATCGGGACAAGAGACCCAGTACTTC
size: few; D: TRBD2; J: TRBJ2-7; V: TRBV6-5; CDR3: CASSPRRGGAYEQYF; DNA: TGTGCCAGCAGTCCGCGTCGCGGGGGGGCCTACGAGCAGTACTTC
size: .; D: .; J: TRBJ2-6; V: TRBV5-1; CDR3: CASSLNFRGSGANVLTF; DNA: TGCGCCAGCAGCTTGAACTTTCGGGGATCTGGGGCCAACGTCCTGACTTTC
size: .; D: .; J: TRBJ1-6; V: TRBV14; CDR3: CASSQVQGVPPLHF; DNA: TGTGCCAGCAGCCAGGTACAGGGTGTGCCACCCCTCCACTTT
size: once; D: TRBD1; J: TRBJ1-1; V: TRBV19; CDR3: CASSDQGTGTTEAFF; DNA: TGTGCCAGTAGTGACCAAGGGACAGGGACCACTGAAGCTTTCTTT
size: once; D: TRBD2; J: TRBJ2-3; V: TRBV20-1; CDR3: CSASDVTGGNTQYF; DNA: TGCAGTGCTAGTGATGTAACGGGGGGGAATACGCAGTATTTT
size: .; D: TRBD1; J: TRBJ1-6; V: TRBV5-6; CDR3: CASSLGGTGHYNSPLHF; DNA: TGTGCCAGCAGCTTGGGAGGGACAGGGCACTATAATTCACCCCTCCACTTT
size: .; D: TRBD1; J: TRBJ2-7; V: TRBV7-3; CDR3: CASTNRDRDPYEQYF; DNA: TGTGCCAGCACCAACCGGGACAGGGACCCCTACGAGCAGTACTTC
size: .; D: TRBD2; J: TRBJ2-2; V: TRBV4-3; CDR3: CASSRTSSGGSLGTGELFF; DNA: TGCGCCAGCAGTCGAACCTCTAGCGGAGGGAGTCTTGGCACCGGGGAGCTGTTTTTT
size: .; D: .; J: TRBJ1-3; V: TRBV2; CDR3: CASIEGSPGNTIYF; DNA: TGTGCCAGCATTGAGGGGTCACCTGGAAACACCATATATTTT
size: .; D: TRBD1; J: TRBJ2-2; V: TRBV10-3; CDR3: CAIRPNTGTGANTGELFF; DNA: TGTGCCATCAGGCCCAACACCGGGACAGGGGCGAACACCGGGGAGCTGTTTTTT
size: .; D: TRBD2; J: TRBJ2-3; V: TRBV6-2/TRBV6-3; CDR3: CASSYSSTLAGGYTDTQYF; DNA: TGTGCCAGCAGTTACTCGAGTACTCTAGCGGGAGGGTACACAGATACGCAGTATTTT
size: few; D: .; J: TRBJ1-3; V: TRBV18; CDR3: CASSPTEGNTIYF; DNA: TGTGCCAGCTCACCCACGGAGGGAAACACCATATATTTT
size: .; D: .; J: TRBJ1-2; V: TRBV3-1/TRBV3-2; CDR3: CASSQDPGRGYVSVSYGYTF; DNA: TGTGCCAGCAGCCAAGACCCCGGCAGGGGTTACGTTTCCGTGTCCTATGGCTACACCTTC
size: .; D: .; J: TRBJ1-5; V: TRBV6-1; CDR3: CASSEAVVRQPQHF; DNA: TGTGCCAGCAGTGAAGCGGTCGTACGTCAGCCCCAGCATTTT
size: .; D: TRBD1; J: TRBJ2-7; V: TRBV5-1; CDR3: CASSPGTGIEQYF; DNA: TGCGCCAGCAGCCCCGGGACAGGGATAGAGCAGTACTTC
size: .; D: .; J: TRBJ2-2; V: TRBV7-3; CDR3: CASSLTLTAGELFF; DNA: TGTGCCAGCAGCTTAACTCTAACGGCCGGGGAGCTGTTTTTT
size: .; D: TRBD1; J: TRBJ1-4; V: TRBV19; CDR3: CASSQGARLEKLFF; DNA: TGTGCCAGTAGCCAGGGGGCGCGACTGGAAAAACTGTTTTTT
size: .; D: .; J: TRBJ2-7; V: TRBV6-5; CDR3: CASSYGIPYEQYF; DNA: TGTGCCAGCAGTTATGGTATTCCCTACGAGCAGTACTTC
size: .; D: TRBD2; J: TRBJ2-1; V: TRBV5-4; CDR3: CASSTLAGKDTSSYNEQFF; DNA: TGTGCCAGCAGCACACTAGCGGGAAAAGACACAAGCTCCTACAATGAGCAGTTCTTC
size: many; D: .; J: TRBJ2-5; V: TRBV6-1; CDR3: CASSDQIQETQYF; DNA: TGTGCCAGCAGTGACCAGATCCAAGAGACCCAGTACTTC
size: .; D: .; J: TRBJ2-5; V: TRBV5-1; CDR3: CASSLTQETQYF; DNA: TGCGCCAGCAGCTTGACCCAAGAGACCCAGTACTTC
size: once; D: .; J: TRBJ1-1; V: TRBV11-2; CDR3: CASSGGVGTEAFF; DNA: TGTGCCAGCAGTGGGGGGGTCGGGACTGAAGCTTTCTTT
size: .; D: .; J: TRBJ1-2; V: TRBV7-2; CDR3: CASSEPAGTFYGYTF; DNA: TGTGCCAGCAGCGAGCCGGCCGGGACATTTTATGGCTACACCTTC
size: .; D: TRBD1; J: TRBJ1-5; V: TRBV5-3; CDR3: CADPRTGFSNQPQHF; DNA: TGTGCCGACCCCAGGACAGGGTTTAGCAATCAGCCCCAGCATTTT
size: .; D: .; J: TRBJ1-2; V: TRBV2; CDR3: CASSSRGGGYTF; DNA: TGTGCCAGCAGTTCCCGTGGTGGTGGCTACACCTTC
size: .; D: .; J: TRBJ2-7; V: TRBV5-4; CDR3: CASSLGGSGSYEQYF; DNA: TGTGCCAGCAGCTTGGGAGGGAGTGGATCCTACGAGCAGTACTTC